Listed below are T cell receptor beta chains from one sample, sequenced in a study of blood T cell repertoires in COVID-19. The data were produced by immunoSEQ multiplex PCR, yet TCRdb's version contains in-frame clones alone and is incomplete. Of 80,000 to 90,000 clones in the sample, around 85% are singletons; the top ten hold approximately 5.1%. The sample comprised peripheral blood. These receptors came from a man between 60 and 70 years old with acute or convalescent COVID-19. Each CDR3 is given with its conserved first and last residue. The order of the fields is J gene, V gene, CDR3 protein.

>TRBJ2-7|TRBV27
CASSLGPRGGYEQYF
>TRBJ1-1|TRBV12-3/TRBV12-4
CASSLADTEAFF
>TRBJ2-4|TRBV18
CASSPPSLAKNIQYF
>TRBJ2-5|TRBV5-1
CASSFRTSGGVQETQYF
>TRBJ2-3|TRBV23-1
CASSQLPGGADTQYF
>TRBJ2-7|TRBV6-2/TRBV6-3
CASSPLGGAYEQYF
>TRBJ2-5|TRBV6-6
CASSSPTTGTSGGAYF
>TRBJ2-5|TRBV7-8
CATSSAGTGQPETQYF
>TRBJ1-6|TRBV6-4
CASSVTDNSPLHF
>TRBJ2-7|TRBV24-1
CATGAGEQYF
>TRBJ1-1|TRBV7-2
CASSPHKNTEAFF
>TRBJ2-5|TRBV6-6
CASSLAGNQETQYF
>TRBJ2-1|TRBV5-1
CASSTPRGGNEQFF
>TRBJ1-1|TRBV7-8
CASSLQGGTTNTEAFF
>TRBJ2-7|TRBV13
CASSQGDSSYEQYF
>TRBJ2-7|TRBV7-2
CASSTTGLASNEQYF
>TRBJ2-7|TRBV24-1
CATSATGTGFYEQYF
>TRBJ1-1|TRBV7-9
CASSPLGGTEAFF
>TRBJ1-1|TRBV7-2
CASSLVMGRTSEAFF
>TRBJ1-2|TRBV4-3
CASSQDRNPYGYTF
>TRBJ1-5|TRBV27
CASSWGGNQPQHF
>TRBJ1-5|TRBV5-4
CASSLGQGINQPQHF
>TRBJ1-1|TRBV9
CASSVASGGTEAFF
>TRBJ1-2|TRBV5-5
CASSPNSRGLVGYTF
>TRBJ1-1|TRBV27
CASSRDNEAFF
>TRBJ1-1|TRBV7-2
CASSLRPGDSYTEAFF
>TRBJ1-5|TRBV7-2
CASSLDAGGHQPQHF
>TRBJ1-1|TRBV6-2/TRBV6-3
CASSWDRQEAFF
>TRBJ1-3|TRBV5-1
CASSPGDSSGNTIYF
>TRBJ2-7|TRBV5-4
CASSIQGPLSYEQYF
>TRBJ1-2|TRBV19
CASSNPFGRGGYTF
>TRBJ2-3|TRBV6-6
CASGDRGATDTQYF
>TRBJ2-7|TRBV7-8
CASSLAPVGQSYEQYF
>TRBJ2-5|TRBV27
CASSLGTGGETQYF
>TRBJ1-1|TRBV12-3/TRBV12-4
CASRMGGAAFF
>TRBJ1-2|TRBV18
CASSREANYGYTF
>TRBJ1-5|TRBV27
CASSTYRAQPQHF
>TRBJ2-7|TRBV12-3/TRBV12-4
CASSRPGAYEQYF
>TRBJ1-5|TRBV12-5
CASGPSGGSGQPQHF
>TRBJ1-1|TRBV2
CASKEGRNTEAFF
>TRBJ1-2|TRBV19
CASSSNAMGGPRGYTF
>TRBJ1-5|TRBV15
CATSEGFSNQPQHF
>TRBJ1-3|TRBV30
CAWSLGVGVTSGNTIYF
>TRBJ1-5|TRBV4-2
CASSQDSGAGYSNQPQHF
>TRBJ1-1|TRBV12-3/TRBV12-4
CASSLGTGYAFF
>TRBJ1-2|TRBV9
CASSGTGEFYGYTF
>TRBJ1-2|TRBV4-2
CASSQELTGKVDGYTF
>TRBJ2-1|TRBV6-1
CASSETVNEQFF
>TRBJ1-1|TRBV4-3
CASSHLQGNTEAFF
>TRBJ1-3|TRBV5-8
CASSFTVLSGNTIYF
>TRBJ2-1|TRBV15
CATSTGVAGGGEQFF
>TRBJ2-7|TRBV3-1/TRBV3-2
CASSLRRGYEQYF
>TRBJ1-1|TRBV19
CASSIDQTGFGTEAFF